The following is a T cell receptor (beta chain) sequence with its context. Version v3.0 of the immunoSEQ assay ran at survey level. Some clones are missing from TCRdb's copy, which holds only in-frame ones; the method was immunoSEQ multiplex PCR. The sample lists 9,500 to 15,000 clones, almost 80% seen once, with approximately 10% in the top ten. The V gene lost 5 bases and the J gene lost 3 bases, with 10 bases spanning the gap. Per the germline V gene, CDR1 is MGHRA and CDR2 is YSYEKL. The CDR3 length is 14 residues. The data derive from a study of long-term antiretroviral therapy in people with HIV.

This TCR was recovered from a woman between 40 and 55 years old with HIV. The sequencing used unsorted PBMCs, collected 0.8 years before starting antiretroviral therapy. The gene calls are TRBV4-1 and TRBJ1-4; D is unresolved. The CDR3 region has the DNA TGCGCCAGCAGCTCGACGGGTTCTAATGAAAAACTGTTTTTT. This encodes CASSSTGSNEKLFF.